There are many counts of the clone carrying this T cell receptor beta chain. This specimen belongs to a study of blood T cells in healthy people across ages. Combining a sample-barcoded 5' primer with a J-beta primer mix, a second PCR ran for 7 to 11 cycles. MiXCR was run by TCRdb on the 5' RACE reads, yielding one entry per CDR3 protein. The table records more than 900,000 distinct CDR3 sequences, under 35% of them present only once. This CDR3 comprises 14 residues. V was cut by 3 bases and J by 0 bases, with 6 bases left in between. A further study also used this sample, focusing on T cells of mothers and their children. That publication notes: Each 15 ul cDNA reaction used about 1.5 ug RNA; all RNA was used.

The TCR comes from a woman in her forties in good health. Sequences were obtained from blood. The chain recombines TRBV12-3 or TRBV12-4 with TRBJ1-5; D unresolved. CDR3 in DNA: TGTGCCAGCAGTTTCCAGATTAGCAATCAGCCCCAGCATTTT. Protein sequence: CASSFQISNQPQHF.